Given below is one TCR beta chain in context. These data are taken from a study of blood T cell repertoires in COVID-19. Study-wide background: Acute and convalescent COVID-19 specimens originated in the United States, Italy and Spain. PBMCs, B-cell-depleted T cells, or T cells were the source of the cDNA or gDNA that made up the material.

V shed 0 bases and J 4 bases; nucleotides not matched to a gene: 9. CDR3 length: 18 residues. The germline V gene has CDR1 LGHNA and CDR2 YNFKEQ. Individuals drawn from 20 to 25 US areas were roughly 18 to 95 years old. In the original workflow: Reference gene primer amplification yielded estimated nucleated cell counts. This table comes from immunoSEQ multiplex PCR, and its TCRdb copy is limited to in-frame clones, with some not included. D and trimming come from the DNA, and the V and J calls and clone size come from that table. The sample consists of 200,000 to 250,000 clones, around 82% of them appearing once.

Sequenced input: PBMCs or T cells enriched from blood (not recorded which). The TCR originated in a woman in her 40s who had been exposed to COVID-19. The chain joins TRBV4-2 to TRBJ2-2; 9 bases align to TRBD2. The CDR3 DNA is TGTGCCAGCAGCCAAGATGGTTGGGGACTAGCCGGCACCGGGGAGCTGTTTTTT. Translation gives CASSQDGWGLAGTGELFF.